The T cell receptor (beta chain) under discussion was sequenced for a study of PD-1 blockade in classical Hodgkin lymphoma. Time point meaning: cycle 4 day 1 (C4D1), after more than 5 weeks of nivolumab. Every patient relapsed after autologous stem cell transplantation, and brentuximab vedotin exposure varied. This clone qualifies as medium-sized. Assay: immunoSEQ multiplex PCR; the TCRdb copy retains only in-frame clones and omits some. This table has approximately 65,000 clones, more than 90% appearing once. This clonotype was obtained from a human donor with classical Hodgkin lymphoma. This specimen consisted of peripheral blood mononuclear cells (PBMCs), obtained before the fourth cycle of nivolumab.

For the CDR3, the DNA is TGTGCCAGCTCACCTACTGGACAGGGGGCCTACTATAGCAATCAGCCCCAGCATTTT. Translated, it gives CASSPTGQGAYYSNQPQHF. The chain couples TRBV18 to TRBJ1-5; 11 bases are shared with TRBD1. Germline CDR1 and CDR2: KGHSH and LQKENI. V gave up 3 bases and J gave up 0 bases; unmatched junction bases: 10. This CDR3 has 19 amino acids. The full variable domain, rest sourced from reference TRBV18 and TRBJ1-5, is NAGVMQNPRHLVRRRGQEARLRCSPMKGHSHVYWYRQLPEEGLKFMVYLQKENIIDESGMPKERFSAEFPKEGPSILRIQQVVRGDSAAYFCASSPTGQGAYYSNQPQHFGDGTRLSIL.